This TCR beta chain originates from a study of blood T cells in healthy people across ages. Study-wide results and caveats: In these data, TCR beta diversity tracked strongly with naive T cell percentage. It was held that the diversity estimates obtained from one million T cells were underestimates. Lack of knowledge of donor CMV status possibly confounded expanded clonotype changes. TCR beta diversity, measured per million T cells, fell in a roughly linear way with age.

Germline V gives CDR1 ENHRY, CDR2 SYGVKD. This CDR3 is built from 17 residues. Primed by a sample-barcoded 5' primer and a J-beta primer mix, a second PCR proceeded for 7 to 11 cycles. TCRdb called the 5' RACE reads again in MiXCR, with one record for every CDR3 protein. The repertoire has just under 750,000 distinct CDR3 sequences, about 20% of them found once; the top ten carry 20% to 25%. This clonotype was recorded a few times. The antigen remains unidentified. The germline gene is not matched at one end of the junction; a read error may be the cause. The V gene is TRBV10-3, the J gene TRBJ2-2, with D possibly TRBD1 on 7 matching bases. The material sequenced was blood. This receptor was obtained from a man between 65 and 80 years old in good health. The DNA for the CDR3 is TGTGCCACCAGTGACCTGGGGGGACAGCTAAACACCGGGGAGCTGTTTTTT. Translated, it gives CATSDLGGQLNTGELFF.